This TCR beta chain was obtained from a study of shared clonotypes between healthy human individuals. Notes on this clone: Its antigen remains unknown.

Study observations and caveats: Between a handful of donors, naive CD4 clonotypes were shared at a level of about 5%.

Only in-frame clones appear in the TCRdb table, and some are missing; sequencing was by immunoSEQ multiplex PCR. This repertoire shows over a million clones, approximately 80% found once; its top ten account for 0.5% to 0.65%. CD4+ cells underwent separation, giving CD45RA+ naive and CD45RA-negative memory subsets. The CDR3 contains 15 residues. CDR1 is SGHDN and CDR2 is FVKESK in the germline V gene. Losses at the gene ends were 4 bases for V and 9 bases for J; bases not matched to a gene: 13. Sequenced: memory CD4+ T cells from PBMCs. The subset here: CD45RA-negative fraction. This TCR was recovered from a man aged 18 to 29 in good health. Some clones in this sample may be carry-over from other donors' samples. The chain links TRBV14 to TRBJ2-3; 7 nucleotides agree with TRBD2. The CDR3 loop reads CASSRRDYPPGTQYF. CDR3 in DNA: TGTGCCAGCAGCCGGCGGGACTATCCCCCGGGCACGCAGTATTTT.